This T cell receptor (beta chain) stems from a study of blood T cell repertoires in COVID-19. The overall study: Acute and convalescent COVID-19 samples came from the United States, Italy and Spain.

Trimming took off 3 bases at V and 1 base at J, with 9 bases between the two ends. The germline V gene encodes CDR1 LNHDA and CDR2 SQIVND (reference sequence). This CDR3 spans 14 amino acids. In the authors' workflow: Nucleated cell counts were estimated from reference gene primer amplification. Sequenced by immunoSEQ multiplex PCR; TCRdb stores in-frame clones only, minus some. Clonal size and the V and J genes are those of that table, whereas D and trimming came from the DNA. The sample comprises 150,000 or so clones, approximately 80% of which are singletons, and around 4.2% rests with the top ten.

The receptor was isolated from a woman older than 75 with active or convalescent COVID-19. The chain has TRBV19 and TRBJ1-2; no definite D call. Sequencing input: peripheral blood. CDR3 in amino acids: CASSIGSVNYGYTF. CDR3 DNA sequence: TGTGCCAGTAGTATCGGTAGTGTTAACTATGGCTACACCTTC.